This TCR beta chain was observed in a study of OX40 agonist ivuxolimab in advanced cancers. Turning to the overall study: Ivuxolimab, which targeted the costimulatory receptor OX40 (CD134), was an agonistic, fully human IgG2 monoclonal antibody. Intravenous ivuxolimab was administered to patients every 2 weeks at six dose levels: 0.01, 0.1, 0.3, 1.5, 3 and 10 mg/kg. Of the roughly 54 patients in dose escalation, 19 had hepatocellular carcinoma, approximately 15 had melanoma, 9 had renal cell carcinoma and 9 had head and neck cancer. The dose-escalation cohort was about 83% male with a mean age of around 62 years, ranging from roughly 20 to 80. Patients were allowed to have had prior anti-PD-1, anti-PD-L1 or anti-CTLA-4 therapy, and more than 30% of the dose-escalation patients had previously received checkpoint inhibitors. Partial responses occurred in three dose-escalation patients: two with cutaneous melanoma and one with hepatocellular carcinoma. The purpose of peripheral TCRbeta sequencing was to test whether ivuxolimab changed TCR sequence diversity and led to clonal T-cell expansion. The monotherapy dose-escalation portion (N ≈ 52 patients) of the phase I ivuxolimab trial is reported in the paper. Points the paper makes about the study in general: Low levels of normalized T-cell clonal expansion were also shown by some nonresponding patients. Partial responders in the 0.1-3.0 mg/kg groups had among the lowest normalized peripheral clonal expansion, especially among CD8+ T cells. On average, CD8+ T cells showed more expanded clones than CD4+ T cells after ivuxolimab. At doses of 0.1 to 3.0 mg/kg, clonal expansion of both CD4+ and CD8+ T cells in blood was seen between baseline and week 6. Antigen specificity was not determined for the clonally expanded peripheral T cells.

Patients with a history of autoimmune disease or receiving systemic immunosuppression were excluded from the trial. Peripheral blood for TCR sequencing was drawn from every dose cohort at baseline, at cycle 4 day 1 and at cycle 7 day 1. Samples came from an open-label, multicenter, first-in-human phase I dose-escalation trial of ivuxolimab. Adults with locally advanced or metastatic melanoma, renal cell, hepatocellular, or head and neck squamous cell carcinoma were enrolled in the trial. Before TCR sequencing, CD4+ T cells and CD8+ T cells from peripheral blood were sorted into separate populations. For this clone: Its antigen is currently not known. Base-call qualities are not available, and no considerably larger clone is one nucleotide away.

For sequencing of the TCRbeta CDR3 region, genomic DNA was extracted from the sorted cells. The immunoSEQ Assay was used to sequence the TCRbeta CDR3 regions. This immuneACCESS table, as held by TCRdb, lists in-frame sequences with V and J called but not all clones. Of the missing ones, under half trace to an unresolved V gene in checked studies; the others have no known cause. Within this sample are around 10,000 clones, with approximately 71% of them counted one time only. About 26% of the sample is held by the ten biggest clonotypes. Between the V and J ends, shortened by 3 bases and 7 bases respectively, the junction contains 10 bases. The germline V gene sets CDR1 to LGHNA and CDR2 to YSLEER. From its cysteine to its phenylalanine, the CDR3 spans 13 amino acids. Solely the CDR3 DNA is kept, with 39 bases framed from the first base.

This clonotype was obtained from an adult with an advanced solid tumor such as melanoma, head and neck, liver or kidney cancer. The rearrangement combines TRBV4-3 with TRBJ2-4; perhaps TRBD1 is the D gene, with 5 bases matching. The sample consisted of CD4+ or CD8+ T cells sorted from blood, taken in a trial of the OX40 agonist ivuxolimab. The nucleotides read TGCGCCAGCAGCCAGGGGCAGAGGAACATTCAGTACTTC. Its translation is CASSQGQRNIQYF.